This TCR beta chain was identified in a study of tissue T cells after allogeneic stem cell transplantation. Specified time point: mouse harvest day 14 after allogeneic transplant. The graft held 10^6 splenic CD5+ T cells and 10^7 T-cell-depleted bone marrow cells. Produced via immunoSEQ multiplex PCR; TCRdb's table is partial and in-frame only. The repertoire holds about 1,900 clones, with under 55% as singletons. As regards this clone: Mouse gene names apply.

The receptor's source is a female BALB/c mouse given C57BL/6 T cells with graft-versus-host disease after an allogeneic hematopoietic cell transplant. Input material: lymph node tissue.

The CDR3 is CASGEWGAKDTQYF. The DNA read from the CDR3 is TGTGCCAGCGGTGAGTGGGGGGCGAAAGACACCCAGTAC. The gene calls are TRBV13-2 and TRBJ2-5, with D possibly being TRBD2 (7 bases). The read ends 1 residue early relative to the CDR3; the germline J gene fills the gap. Trimming took off 2 bases at V and 4 bases at J, with 11 bases between the two ends. This CDR3 contains 14 residues. Germline values: CDR1 NNHNN, CDR2 SYGAGS (reference sequence).